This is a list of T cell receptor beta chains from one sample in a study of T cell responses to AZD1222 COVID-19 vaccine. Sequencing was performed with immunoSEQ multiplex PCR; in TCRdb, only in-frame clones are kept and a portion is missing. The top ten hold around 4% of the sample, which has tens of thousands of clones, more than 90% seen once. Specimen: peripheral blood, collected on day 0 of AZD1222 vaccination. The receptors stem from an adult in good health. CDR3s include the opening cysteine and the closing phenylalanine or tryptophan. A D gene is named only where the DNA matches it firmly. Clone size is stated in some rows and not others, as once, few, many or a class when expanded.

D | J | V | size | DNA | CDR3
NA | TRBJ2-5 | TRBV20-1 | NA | TGCAGTGCTCGTGACACGGCGAACCAAGAGACCCAGTACTTC | CSARDTANQETQYF
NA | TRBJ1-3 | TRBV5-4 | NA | TGTGCCAGCAGCCCAGACAGTTCCTCTGGAAACACCATATATTTT | CASSPDSSSGNTIYF
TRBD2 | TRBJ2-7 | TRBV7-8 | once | TGTGCCAGCAGCTCCCCCGGGACTAGCGGCACCTACGAGCAGTACTTC | CASSSPGTSGTYEQYF
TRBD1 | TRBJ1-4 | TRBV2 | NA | TGTGCCAGTGGGACAGCTCTCGGGGAAAAACTGTTTTTT | CASGTALGEKLFF
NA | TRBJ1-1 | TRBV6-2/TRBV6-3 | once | TGTGCCAGCAGTTACCGGTGGGCTCCTGAAGCTTTCTTT | CASSYRWAPEAFF
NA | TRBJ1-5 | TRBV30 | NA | TGTGCCTGGACCAGCAGGGACAATCAGCCCCAGCATTTT | CAWTSRDNQPQHF
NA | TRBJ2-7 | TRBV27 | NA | TGTGCCAGCAGTCCCCGTTCCGATCCCTACGAGCAGTACTTC | CASSPRSDPYEQYF
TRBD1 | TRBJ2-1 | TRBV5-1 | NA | TGCGCCAGCGGCCCTGGACAGGCACCGCACAATGAGCAGTTCTTC | CASGPGQAPHNEQFF
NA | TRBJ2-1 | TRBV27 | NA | TGTGCCAGCAGTTTATTCCCGGGACAAGACTACAATGAGCAGTTCTTC | CASSLFPGQDYNEQFF
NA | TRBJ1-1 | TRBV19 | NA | TGTGCCAGTATGCCGGTCTGGGGGACTGAAGCTTTCTTT | CASMPVWGTEAFF
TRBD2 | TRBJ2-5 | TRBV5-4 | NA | TGTGCCAGCAGCTCCTTGGGGGAGGGGTACCAAGAGACCCAGTACTTC | CASSSLGEGYQETQYF
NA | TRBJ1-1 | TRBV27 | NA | TGTGCCAGCAGGTCTTGGGGGGGAGAGGTTGAAGCTTTCTTT | CASRSWGGEVEAFF
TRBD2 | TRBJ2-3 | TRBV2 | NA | TGTGCCAGCATTACCAACCTACTAGCGGGGTCCGATACGCAGTATTTT | CASITNLLAGSDTQYF
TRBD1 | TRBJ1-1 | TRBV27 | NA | TGTGCCAGCAGTTTATTTACAGGGGGCAACACTGAAGCTTTCTTT | CASSLFTGGNTEAFF
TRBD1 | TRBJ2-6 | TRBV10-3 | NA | TGTGCCATCATGGGACAGGGGACCGGGGCCAACGTCCTGACTTTC | CAIMGQGTGANVLTF
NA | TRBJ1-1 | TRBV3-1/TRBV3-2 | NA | TGTGCCAGCAGCCAGTCGGGGGCCGCTTTCTTT | CASSQSGAAFF
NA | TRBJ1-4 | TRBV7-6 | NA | TGTGCCAGCAGCATAAGTGACAGTCGAGGGGGTGAAAAACTGTTTTTT | CASSISDSRGGEKLFF
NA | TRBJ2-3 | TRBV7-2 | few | TGTGCCAGCAGCTTTAGGGGACTGAACACAGATACGCAGTATTTT | CASSFRGLNTDTQYF
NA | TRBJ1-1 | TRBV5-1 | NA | TGCGCCAGCAGCTCCGGTGATTTGAACACTGAAGCTTTCTTT | CASSSGDLNTEAFF
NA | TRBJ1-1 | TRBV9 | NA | TGTGCCAGCAGCGCAACAGGACGTGAAGCTTTCTTT | CASSATGREAFF
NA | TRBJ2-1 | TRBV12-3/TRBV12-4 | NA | TGTGCCAGCAGTTTAGCATACGCAAACGAGCAGTTCTTC | CASSLAYANEQFF
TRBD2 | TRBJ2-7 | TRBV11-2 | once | TGTGCCAGCAGCCAGACTAGCGGCCCTTACGAGCAGTACTTC | CASSQTSGPYEQYF
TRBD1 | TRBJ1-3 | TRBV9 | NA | TGTGCCAGCAGCGGGGCCAGGGGGCCCAGCTCTGGAAACACCATATATTTT | CASSGARGPSSGNTIYF
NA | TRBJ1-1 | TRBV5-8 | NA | TGTGCCAGTATCATTAAGGGGAACACTGAAGCTTTCTTT | CASIIKGNTEAFF
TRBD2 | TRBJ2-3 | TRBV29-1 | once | TGCAGCGTCAAAATAGCGGGGAGCACAGATACGCAGTATTTT | CSVKIAGSTDTQYF
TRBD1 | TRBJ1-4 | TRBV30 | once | TGTGCCTGGAGCGTCTGGACAGGGCCTAATGAAAAACTGTTTTTT | CAWSVWTGPNEKLFF
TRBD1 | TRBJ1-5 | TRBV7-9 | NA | TGTGCCAGCAGCTACACAGGGGGCGGATGGGGCAATCAGCCCCAGCATTTT | CASSYTGGGWGNQPQHF
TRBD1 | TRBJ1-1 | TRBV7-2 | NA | TGTGCCAGCACTCGAACAGGGGGCGGCACTGAAGCTTTCTTT | CASTRTGGGTEAFF
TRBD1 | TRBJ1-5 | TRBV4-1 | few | TGCGCCAGCAGCCGCGTTGACAGGGGGGATCAGCCCCAGCATTTT | CASSRVDRGDQPQHF
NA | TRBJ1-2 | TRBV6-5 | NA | TGTGCCAGCAGTTACTCCTGGGGCGAGGGCTACACCTTC | CASSYSWGEGYTF
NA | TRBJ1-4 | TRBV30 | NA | TGTGCCTGGAGTGGTGTAAGGGGCGAAAAACTGTTTTTT | CAWSGVRGEKLFF
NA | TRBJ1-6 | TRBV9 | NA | TGTGCCAGCAGCCCTTTAGGGGAGGGATCACCCCTCCACTTT | CASSPLGEGSPLHF
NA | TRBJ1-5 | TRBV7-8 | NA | TGTGCCAGCAGCCAACAGGGAATTGACAATCAGCCCCAGCATTTT | CASSQQGIDNQPQHF
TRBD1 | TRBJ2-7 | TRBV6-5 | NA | TGTGCCAGCACCTCGGGACAGGGAACGAGCGAGCAGTACTTC | CASTSGQGTSEQYF
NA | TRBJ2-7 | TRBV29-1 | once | TGCAGCGTTGGACAGGAATCCTACGAGCAGTACTTC | CSVGQESYEQYF
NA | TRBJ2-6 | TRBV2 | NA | TGTGCCAGCAGACCGTATTCAGCTGGGGCCAACGTCCTGACTTTC | CASRPYSAGANVLTF
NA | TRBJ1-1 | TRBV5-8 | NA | TGTGCCAGCAGCTCCCCAGACATTAACACTGAAGCTTTCTTT | CASSSPDINTEAFF
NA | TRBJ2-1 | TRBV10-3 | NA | TGTGCCATCAGTGAGTCCGGAGATTGGCAGTTCTTC | CAISESGDWQFF
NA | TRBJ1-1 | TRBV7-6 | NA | TGTGCCAGCAGCTCGGGACAATGGAACACTGAAGCTTTCTTT | CASSSGQWNTEAFF
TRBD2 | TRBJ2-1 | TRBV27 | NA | TGTGCCAGCAGTCCTTATAGCGGGAGGAATGAGCAGTTCTTC | CASSPYSGRNEQFF
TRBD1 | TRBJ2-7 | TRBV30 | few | TGTGCCTGGAGACGCCGGGACAGGGGATACGAGCAGTACTTC | CAWRRRDRGYEQYF
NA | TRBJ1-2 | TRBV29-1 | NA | TGCAGCGTTGAAGCTATGGGCGTCTCTTTTGGGTACACCTTC | CSVEAMGVSFGYTF
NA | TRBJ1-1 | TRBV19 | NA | TGTGCCAGTGACGAAGCAGGGATAAACACTGAAGCTTTCTTT | CASDEAGINTEAFF
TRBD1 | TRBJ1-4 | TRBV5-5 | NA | TGTGCCAGCAGCTTGCGACAGGGTGAAAAACTGTTTTTT | CASSLRQGEKLFF
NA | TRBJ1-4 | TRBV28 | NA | TGTGCCAGCAGCTACTTACAGGGACAACTGGAAAAACTGTTTTTT | CASSYLQGQLEKLFF